The 8 T cell receptor beta chains given below trace back to one sample, sequenced in a study of blood T cell repertoires in COVID-19. Method: immunoSEQ multiplex PCR; TCRdb's copy keeps in-frame clones and lacks some. The table has 250,000 or so clones, roughly 89% seen once. Source material: peripheral blood. These receptors were collected from a woman in her thirties or forties who had recovered from COVID-19.

The chain has TRBV7-9 and TRBJ2-2; possibly TRBD1 for D (6 bases). Trimming took 5 bases from V and 2 from J, leaving 15 bases between them. This CDR3 spans 16 amino acids. CDR1 SEHNR and CDR2 FQNEAQ come from the germline V gene (reference sequence). The CDR3 is CASSPNPGTNTGELFF. The DNA of the CDR3 is TGTGCCAGCAGCCCTAACCCCGGGACAAACACCGGGGAGCTGTTTTTT.

This chain uses TRBV7-8 with TRBJ2-2; TRBD1 matches at 7 bases. Trimming at V came to 2 bases and at J to 7 bases, leaving 13 bases not matched to a gene. The germline CDR1 and CDR2 sequences are SGHVS and FQNEAQ. The CDR3 length is 17 residues. The CDR3 DNA is TGTGCCAGCAGCTTACTTGCCGGGACAGACGGCCACGGGGAGCTGTTTTTT. Its translation: CASSLLAGTDGHGELFF.

This CDR3 reads CASSSETSGRALADTQYF. In nucleotides, the CDR3 is TGTGCCAGCAGCTCCGAGACTAGCGGGAGGGCCCTCGCAGATACGCAGTATTTT. The chain has TRBV27 and TRBJ2-3, with TRBD2 identical over 14 bases. This CDR3 comprises 18 residues. V gave up 6 bases and J gave up 4 bases; unmatched junction bases: 12. CDR1 MNHEY and CDR2 SMNVEV come from the germline V gene (reference sequence).

The CDR3 DNA is TGTGCCAGCAGCTTAGGGGGCTATAGGCTCTCCTACGAGCAGTACTTC. Protein sequence: CASSLGGYRLSYEQYF. The chain combines TRBV11-2 with TRBJ2-7; possible D gene TRBD1, 5 bases. The germline V gene has CDR1 SGHAT and CDR2 FQNNGV. Trimming removed 1 base from V and 0 bases from J, with 13 bases in between. The CDR3 is 16 residues long.

V usage is TRBV7-9 and J usage is TRBJ1-1; 7 bases fit TRBD1. Germline V gene data show CDR1 as SEHNR and CDR2 as FQNEAQ (reference sequence). V lost 6 bases, J lost 7 bases, and 14 bases stayed unmatched. The CDR3 is 15 residues long. CDR3 DNA sequence: TGTGCCAGCAGTCACAGTACAGGGGTGAGAGGTGAAGCTTTCTTT. This sequence encodes CASSHSTGVRGEAFF.

V gene TRBV7-2 combines with J gene TRBJ2-5; possibly TRBD2 for D (6 bases). Trimming left V 1 base short and J 5 bases short, with 11 bases between. This CDR3 spans 14 amino acids. Germline V gene sequence: CDR1 SGHTA, CDR2 FQGNSA. The CDR3 spells CASSLDGGKETQYF. The CDR3, as DNA: TGTGCCAGCAGCTTAGATGGCGGGAAGGAGACCCAGTACTTC. Complete variable domain (other parts from reference TRBV7-2 and TRBJ2-5): GAGVSQSPSNKVTEKGKDVELRCDPISGHTALYWYRQSLGQGLEFLIYFQGNSAPDKSGLPSDRFSAERTGGSVSTLTIQRTQQEDSAVYLCASSLDGGKETQYFGPGTRLLVL.

This clone was counted a single time. The chain is built from TRBV19 and TRBJ1-4, with no clear D. The CDR3 is 15 residues long. The V end lost 6 bases, the J end lost 0 bases, and 11 bases lay between the germline ends. Germline loops: CDR1 LNHDA, CDR2 SQIVND (reference sequence). The CDR3 DNA follows: TGTGCCAGTAGGCAACAATCATCAACTAATGAAAAACTGTTTTTT. Translated: CASRQQSSTNEKLFF.

The rearrangement joins TRBV30 to TRBJ1-2, with 8 bases lining up with TRBD1. The CDR3 is made up of 14 amino acids. V gave up 3 bases and J gave up 8 bases; unmatched junction bases: 11. The germline CDR1 and CDR2 sequences are GTSNPN and SVGIG (reference sequence). The CDR3 nucleotides read TGTGCCTGGAGGGAGAGCCAGGGGGCTGGAGGCTACACCTTC. This translates into CAWRESQGAGGYTF. The full variable domain, with the rest looked up from reference TRBV30 and TRBJ1-2, is SQTIHQWPATLVQPVGSPLSLECTVEGTSNPNLYWYRQAAGRGLQLLFYSVGIGQISSEVPQNLSASRPQDRQFILSSKKLLLSDSGFYLCAWRESQGAGGYTFGSGTRLTVV.